The present T cell receptor (beta chain) was sequenced within a study of regulatory dendritic cells for organ transplantation. The CDR3 has 15 residues. Per the germline V gene, CDR1 is MRHNA and CDR2 is SNTAGT. Germline trimming cut 0 bases from V and 5 bases from J; bases unmatched to any gene: 5. Profiled with immunoSEQ multiplex PCR; TCRdb holds only in-frame clones, not every one. The table lists 25,000 to 30,000 clones, 60% to 80% of them singletons. Sequencing used memory CD4+ T cells from blood. Subset indicated: CD45RO+ memory T cells. This chain uses TRBV6-4 with TRBJ1-1; 8 nucleotides align to TRBD1. This receptor was taken from a human donor in good health. In nucleotides, the CDR3 is TGTGCCAGCAGTGACTCGTCAGGGGGCCGTACTGAAGCTTTCTTT. Its translation: CASSDSSGGRTEAFF.